The next 11 T cell receptor beta chains were all read from a single sample in a study of blood T cell repertoires in COVID-19. This table comes from immunoSEQ multiplex PCR, and its TCRdb copy is limited to in-frame clones, with some not included. The sample has 450,000 to 500,000 clones, roughly nine tenths seen once. Sequences were obtained from PBMCs or T cells enriched from blood (not recorded which). Source of these receptors: a woman aged 55-70 years who had recovered from COVID-19.

This sequence joins TRBV19 and TRBJ1-1; D possibly corresponds to TRBD1 (5 bases). This CDR3 spans 14 amino acids. The germline gives CDR1 LNHDA, CDR2 SQIVND (reference sequence). Trimming removed 7 bases at V and 0 bases at J, with 12 bases between. The DNA of the CDR3 is TGTGCCAGTACCCCGGGACTCCTGAACACTGAAGCTTTCTTT. It is translated as CASTPGLLNTEAFF.

The V and J genes are TRBV7-2 and TRBJ2-1, with TRBD2 matching over 7 bases. CDR1 and CDR2 from the germline V gene are SGHTA and FQGNSA. The CDR3 contains 15 residues. With 6 bases clipped from V and 8 bases from J, the junction kept 13 bases outside the gene matches. The DNA of the CDR3 is TGTGCCAGCAGTTCGATACCGGGACTACTCGATGAGCAGTTCTTC. Its protein is CASSSIPGLLDEQFF.

The chain couples TRBV20-1 to TRBJ1-2; 9 bases map to TRBD1. V shed 3 bases and J 4 bases; nucleotides not matched to a gene: 6. From germline, CDR1 is DFQATT and CDR2 SNEGSKA (reference sequence). The CDR3 is 14 amino acids. CDR3 DNA: TGCAGTGCTAGTTTAACAGGGGGCCCCTATGGCTACACCTTC. Encoded protein: CSASLTGGPYGYTF.

This rearrangement joins TRBV18 to TRBJ1-2; 7 bases fit TRBD1. Germline CDR1 and CDR2: KGHSH and LQKENI. V was pared by 2 bases and J by 2 bases, with 8 bases of the junction left unmatched. The CDR3 has 16 amino acids. In DNA, the CDR3 is TGTGCCAGCTCACCATCCGGGGACAGCCTAAACTATGGCTACACCTTC. This gives the protein CASSPSGDSLNYGYTF.

The genes are TRBV15 and TRBJ2-7; D gene unclear. Germline CDR1 LNHNV, CDR2 YYDKDF (reference sequence). Trimming removed 0 bases at V and 3 bases at J, with 9 bases between. The CDR3 length is 14 residues. CDR3 sequence (DNA): TGTGCCACCAGCAGAGATACTTATGACTACGAGCAGTACGTC. It codes for CATSRDTYDYEQYV.

The CDR3 DNA is TGTGCCAGCAGCAAAAAGGGTGGGGGCTCTGGCTACACCTTC. Encoded protein: CASSKKGGGSGYTF. The chain employs TRBV21-1 and TRBJ1-2; the table assigns TRBD1, which was not confirmed against the DNA. TRBV21-1 is a documented pseudogene. This CDR3 contains 14 residues.

The rearrangement links TRBV7-2 to TRBJ2-5, with 14 bases fitting TRBD2. Germline CDR1 is SGHTA and CDR2 is FQGNSA. This CDR3 spans 16 amino acids. J was trimmed by 4 bases and V by 3 bases; bases with no gene match: 4. CDR3 sequence: CASSFAGTSGGETQYF. The CDR3 DNA follows: TGTGCCAGCAGCTTCGCCGGGACTAGCGGGGGAGAGACCCAGTACTTC.

V and J are TRBV30 and TRBJ2-7; 9 bases are shared with TRBD1. CDR1 is GTSNPN and CDR2 is SVGIG in the germline V gene (reference sequence). The CDR3 covers 12 residues. V lost 3 bases, J lost 3 bases, and 0 bases stayed unmatched. In DNA form, the CDR3 reads TGTGCCTGGAGGGACAGGGGCTACGAGCAGTACTTC. It codes for CAWRDRGYEQYF.

The gene calls are TRBV5-4 and TRBJ2-7, with D possibly TRBD1 on 6 matching bases. V lost 2 bases to trimming and J lost 2 bases, with 17 bases between them. This CDR3 comprises 16 residues. Germline V CDR1 and CDR2: SGHNT, YYREEE (reference sequence). The CDR3 protein is CASSFSVLGGPYEQYF. CDR3 sequence (DNA): TGTGCCAGCAGCTTCTCTGTTTTAGGGGGACCCTACGAGCAGTACTTC.

This clone has just one count. This chain joins TRBV5-1 and TRBJ1-1; TRBD1 aligns across 8 bases. After removal of 0 bases from V and 4 bases from J, the junction contained 5 bases not matched to a gene. The CDR3 contains 15 residues. Looked up from germline, CDR1 is SGHRS and CDR2 is YFSETQ. CDR3 coding DNA: TGCGCCAGCAGCTTGGCCCCAGGGGGCACCACTGAAGCTTTCTTT. It codes for CASSLAPGGTTEAFF.

The chain couples TRBV29-1 to TRBJ1-2; weak D call: TRBD1 (6 bases). CDR3 size: 11 residues. Trimming pared 6 bases from V and 5 bases from J, leaving 10 bases between. Germline-derived CDR1 and CDR2 are SQVTM and ANQGSEA. The CDR3 sequence: CSVHREYGYTF. The CDR3 DNA reads TGCAGCGTCCACAGGGAGTATGGCTACACCTTC.